This T cell receptor (beta chain) is from a study of cytomegalovirus exposure and HLA in healthy donors. About the study: The 95 to 150 validation repertoires used a platform that matched the one used for the approximately 610 first-cohort repertoires, as a later analysis reported.

Study observations and caveats: Using the classifier, cytomegalovirus status was reportedly diagnosed with high specificity and sensitivity.

Notes on this clone: Its antigen is unknown.

The protocol was immunoSEQ multiplex PCR, while the TCRdb copy is restricted to in-frame clones and leaves out a portion. The sample consists of just under 65,000 clones, 95% of them appearing once. The specimen sequenced was PBMCs. The receptor was isolated from a woman younger than 30 in good health and CMV-seropositive.

The CDR3 spells CASSDGGVSEAFF. As DNA, the CDR3 is TGTGCCAGCAGTGATGGGGGGGTCTCTGAAGCTTTCTTT. The chain joins TRBV6-1 to TRBJ1-1; perhaps TRBD1 as D (5 bases). CDR1 and CDR2 from the germline V gene are MNHNS and SASEGT. V shed 3 bases and J shed 6 bases, with 11 bases lying between them. The CDR3 consists of 13 residues.